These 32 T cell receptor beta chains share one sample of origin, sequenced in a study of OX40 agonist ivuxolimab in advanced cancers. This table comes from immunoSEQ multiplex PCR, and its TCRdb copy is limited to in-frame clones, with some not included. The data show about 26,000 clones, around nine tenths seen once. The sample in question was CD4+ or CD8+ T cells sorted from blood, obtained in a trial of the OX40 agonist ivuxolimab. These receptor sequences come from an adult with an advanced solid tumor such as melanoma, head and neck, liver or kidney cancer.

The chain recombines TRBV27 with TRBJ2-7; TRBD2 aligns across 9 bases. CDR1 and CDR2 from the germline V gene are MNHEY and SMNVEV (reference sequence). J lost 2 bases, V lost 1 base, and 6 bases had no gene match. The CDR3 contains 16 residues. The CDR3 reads CASSLYAGGQAYEQYF. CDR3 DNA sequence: TGTGCCAGCAGTTTATACGCGGGAGGGCAAGCCTACGAGCAGTACTTC.

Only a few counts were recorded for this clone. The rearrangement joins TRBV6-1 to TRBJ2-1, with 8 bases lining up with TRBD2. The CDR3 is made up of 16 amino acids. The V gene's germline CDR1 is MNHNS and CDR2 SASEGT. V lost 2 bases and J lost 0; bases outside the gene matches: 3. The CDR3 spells CASSERAGGSYNEQFF. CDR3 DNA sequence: TGTGCCAGCAGTGAAAGGGCGGGGGGCTCCTACAATGAGCAGTTCTTC.

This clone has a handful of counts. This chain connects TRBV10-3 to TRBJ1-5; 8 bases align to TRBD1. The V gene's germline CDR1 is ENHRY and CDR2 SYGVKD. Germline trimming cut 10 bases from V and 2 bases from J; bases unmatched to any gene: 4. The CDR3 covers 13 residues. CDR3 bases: TGTGCCACGGGACAGGACGGCAATCAGCCCCAGCATTTT. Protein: CATGQDGNQPQHF.

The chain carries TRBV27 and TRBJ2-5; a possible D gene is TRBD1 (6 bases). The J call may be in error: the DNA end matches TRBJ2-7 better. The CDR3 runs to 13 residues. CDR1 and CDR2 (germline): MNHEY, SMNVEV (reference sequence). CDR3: CASSHRVAYEQYF. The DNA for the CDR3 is TGTGCCAGCAGTCACAGGGTCGCCTACGAGCAGTACTTC.

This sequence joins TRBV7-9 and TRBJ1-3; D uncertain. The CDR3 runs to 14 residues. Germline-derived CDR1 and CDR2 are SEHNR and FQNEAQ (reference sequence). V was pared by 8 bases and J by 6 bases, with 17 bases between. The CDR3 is CASYDTLSVNTIYF. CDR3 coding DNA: TGTGCCAGCTACGATACACTTTCGGTAAACACCATATATTTT.

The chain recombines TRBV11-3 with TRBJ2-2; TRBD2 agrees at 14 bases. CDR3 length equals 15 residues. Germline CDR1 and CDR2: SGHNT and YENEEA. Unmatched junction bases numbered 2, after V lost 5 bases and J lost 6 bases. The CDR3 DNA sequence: TGTGCCAGCAGCGGGACTAGCGGGAGTTCCGGGGAGCTGTTTTTT. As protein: CASSGTSGSSGELFF.

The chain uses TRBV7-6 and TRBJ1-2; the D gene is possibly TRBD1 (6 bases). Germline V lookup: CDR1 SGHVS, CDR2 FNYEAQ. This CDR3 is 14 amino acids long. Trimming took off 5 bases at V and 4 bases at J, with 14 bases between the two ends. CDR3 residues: CASSLQGDGYGYTF. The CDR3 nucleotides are TGTGCCAGCAGCCTACAGGGAGATGGCTATGGCTACACCTTC.

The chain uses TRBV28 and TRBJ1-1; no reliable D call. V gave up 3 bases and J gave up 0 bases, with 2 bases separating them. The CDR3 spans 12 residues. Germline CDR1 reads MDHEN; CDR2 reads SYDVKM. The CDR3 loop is CASSFVNTEAFF. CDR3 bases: TGTGCCAGCAGTTTTGTGAACACTGAAGCTTTCTTT.

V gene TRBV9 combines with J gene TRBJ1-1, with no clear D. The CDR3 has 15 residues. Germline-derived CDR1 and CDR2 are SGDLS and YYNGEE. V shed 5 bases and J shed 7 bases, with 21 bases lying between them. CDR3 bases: TGTGCCAGCAGTTATGGAGGCCTGGCGAATAGTGAAGCTTTCTTT. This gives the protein CASSYGGLANSEAFF.

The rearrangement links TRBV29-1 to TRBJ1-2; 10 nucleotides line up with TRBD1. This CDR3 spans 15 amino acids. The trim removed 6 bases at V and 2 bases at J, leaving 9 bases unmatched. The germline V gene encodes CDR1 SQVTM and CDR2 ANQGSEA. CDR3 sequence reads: CSVDGGQGENYGYTF. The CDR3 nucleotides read TGCAGCGTGGACGGTGGACAGGGGGAAAACTATGGCTACACCTTC.

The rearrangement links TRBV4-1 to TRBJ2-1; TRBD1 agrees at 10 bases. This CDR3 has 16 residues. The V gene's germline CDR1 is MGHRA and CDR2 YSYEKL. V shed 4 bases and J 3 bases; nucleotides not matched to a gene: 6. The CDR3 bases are TGCGCCAGCAGCCCAAGTGACAGGGGGCTCTACAATGAGCAGTTCTTC. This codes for CASSPSDRGLYNEQFF.

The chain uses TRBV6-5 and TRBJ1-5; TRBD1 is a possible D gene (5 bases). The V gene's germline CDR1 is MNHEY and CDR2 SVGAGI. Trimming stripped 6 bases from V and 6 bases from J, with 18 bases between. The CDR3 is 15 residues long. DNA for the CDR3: TGTGCCAGCAGCGGCCTACCGCCAGGGAGTCAGCCCCAGCATTTT. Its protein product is CASSGLPPGSQPQHF.

CDR3 residues: CASSPSGMRTDTQYF. The CDR3 nucleotides are TGTGCCAGTAGTCCGAGCGGGATGCGCACAGATACGCAGTATTTT. V gene TRBV19 combines with J gene TRBJ2-3; 7 nucleotides align to TRBD2. The CDR3 has 15 residues. CDR1 and CDR2 from the germline V gene are LNHDA and SQIVND (reference sequence). V gave up 5 bases and J gave up 1 base; unmatched junction bases: 6.

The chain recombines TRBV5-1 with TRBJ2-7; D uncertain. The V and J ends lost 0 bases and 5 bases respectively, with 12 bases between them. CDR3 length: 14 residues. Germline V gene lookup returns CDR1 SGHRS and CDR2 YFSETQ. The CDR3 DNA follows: TGCGCCAGCAGCTTGGCCATTTCAGGCCACGAGCAGTACTTC. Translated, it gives CASSLAISGHEQYF. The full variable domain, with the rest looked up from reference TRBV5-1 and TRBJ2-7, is KAGVTQTPRYLIKTRGQQVTLSCSPISGHRSVSWYQQTPGQGLQFLFEYFSETQRNKGNFPGRFSGRQFSNSRSEMNVSTLELGDSALYLCASSLAISGHEQYFGPGTRLTVT.

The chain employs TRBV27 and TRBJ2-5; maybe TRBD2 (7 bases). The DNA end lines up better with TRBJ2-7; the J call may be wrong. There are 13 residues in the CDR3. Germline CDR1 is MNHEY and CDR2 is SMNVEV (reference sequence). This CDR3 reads CASTRGAGYEQYF. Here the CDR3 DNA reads TGTGCCAGCACCCGGGGGGCTGGCTACGAGCAGTACTTC.

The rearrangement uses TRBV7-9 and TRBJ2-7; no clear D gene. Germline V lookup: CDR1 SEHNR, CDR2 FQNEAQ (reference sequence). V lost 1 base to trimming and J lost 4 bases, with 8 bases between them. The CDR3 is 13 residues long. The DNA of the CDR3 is TGTGCCAGCAGCTTAGTGGTGGGGTACGAGCAGTACTTC. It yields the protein CASSLVVGYEQYF.

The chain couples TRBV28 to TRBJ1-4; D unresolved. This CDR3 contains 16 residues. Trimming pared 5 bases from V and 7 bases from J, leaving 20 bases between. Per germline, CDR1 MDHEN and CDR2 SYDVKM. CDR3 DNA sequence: TGTGCCAGCAGTAGTTTGCCCCCGCCGGGCCTTGAAAAACTGTTTTTT. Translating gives CASSSLPPPGLEKLFF.

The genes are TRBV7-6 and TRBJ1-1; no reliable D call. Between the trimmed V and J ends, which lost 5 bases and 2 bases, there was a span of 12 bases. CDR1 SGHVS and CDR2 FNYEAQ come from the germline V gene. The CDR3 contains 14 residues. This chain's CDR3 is CASSQIGINTEAFF. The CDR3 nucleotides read TGTGCCAGCAGCCAAATCGGGATCAACACTGAAGCTTTCTTT.

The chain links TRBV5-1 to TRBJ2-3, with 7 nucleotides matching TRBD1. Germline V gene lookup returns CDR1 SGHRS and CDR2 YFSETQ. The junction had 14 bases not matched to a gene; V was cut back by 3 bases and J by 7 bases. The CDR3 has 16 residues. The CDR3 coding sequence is TGCGCCAGCAGCTCTAGGGACAGCCTCACGTTTTATACGCAGTATTTT. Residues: CASSSRDSLTFYTQYF.

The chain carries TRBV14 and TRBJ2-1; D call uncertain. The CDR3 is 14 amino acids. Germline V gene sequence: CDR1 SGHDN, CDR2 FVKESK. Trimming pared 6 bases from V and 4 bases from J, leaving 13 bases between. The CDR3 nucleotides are TGTGCCAGCAGTCCTGCCCACGGGTACAATGAGCAGTTCTTC. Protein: CASSPAHGYNEQFF.

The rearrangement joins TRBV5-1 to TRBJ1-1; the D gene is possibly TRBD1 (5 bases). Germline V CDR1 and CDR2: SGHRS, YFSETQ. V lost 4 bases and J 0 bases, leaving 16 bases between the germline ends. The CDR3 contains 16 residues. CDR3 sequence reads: CASSITGAAVNTEAFF. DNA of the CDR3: TGCGCCAGCAGCATCACCGGGGCCGCTGTGAACACTGAAGCTTTCTTT.

CDR3 coding DNA: TGTGCCAGCCAGACCTATTACGACTCCTACAATGAGCAGTTCTTC. Amino acid sequence: CASQTYYDSYNEQFF. V and J are TRBV19 and TRBJ2-1; D gene uncertain. The germline CDR1 and CDR2 sequences are LNHDA and SQIVND (reference sequence). The CDR3 sequence is 15 residues long. The germline V and J ends were trimmed by 9 bases and 0 bases, with 15 bases remaining between them.

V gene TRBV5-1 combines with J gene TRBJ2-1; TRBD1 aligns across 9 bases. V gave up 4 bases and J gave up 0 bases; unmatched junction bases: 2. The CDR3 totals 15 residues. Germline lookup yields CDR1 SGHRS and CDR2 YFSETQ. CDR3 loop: CASSPGQGSYNEQFF. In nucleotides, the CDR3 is TGCGCCAGCAGCCCGGGACAGGGCTCCTACAATGAGCAGTTCTTC. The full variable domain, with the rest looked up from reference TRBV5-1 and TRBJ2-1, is KAGVTQTPRYLIKTRGQQVTLSCSPISGHRSVSWYQQTPGQGLQFLFEYFSETQRNKGNFPGRFSGRQFSNSRSEMNVSTLELGDSALYLCASSPGQGSYNEQFFGPGTRLTVL.

The CDR3 DNA reads as TGTGCCAGTAGCCAACAGGGGGCGAACACTGAAGCTTTCTTT. It encodes CASSQQGANTEAFF. V usage is TRBV19 and J usage is TRBJ1-1; 9 bases fit TRBD1. Trimming at V came to 6 bases and at J to 1 base, leaving 3 bases not matched to a gene. CDR3 length: 14 amino acids. The V gene's germline CDR1 is LNHDA and CDR2 SQIVND (reference sequence).

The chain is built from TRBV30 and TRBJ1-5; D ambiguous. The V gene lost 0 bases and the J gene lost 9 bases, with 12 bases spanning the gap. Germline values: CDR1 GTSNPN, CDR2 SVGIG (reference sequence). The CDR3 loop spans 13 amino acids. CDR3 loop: CAWSVLGEGPQHF. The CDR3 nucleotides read TGTGCCTGGAGTGTACTCGGGGAAGGGCCCCAGCATTTT.

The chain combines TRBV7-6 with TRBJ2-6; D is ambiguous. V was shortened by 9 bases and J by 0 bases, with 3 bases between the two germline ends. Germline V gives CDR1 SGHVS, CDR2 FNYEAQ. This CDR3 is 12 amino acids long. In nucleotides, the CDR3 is TGTGCCAGTGGCTCTGGGGCCAACGTCCTGACTTTC. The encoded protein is CASGSGANVLTF.

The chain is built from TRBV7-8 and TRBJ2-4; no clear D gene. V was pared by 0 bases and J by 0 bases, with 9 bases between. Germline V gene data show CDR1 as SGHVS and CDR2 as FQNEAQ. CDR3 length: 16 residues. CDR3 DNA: TGTGCCAGCAGCTTAGCGCGGAGTGGAGCCAAAAACATTCAGTACTTC. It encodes CASSLARSGAKNIQYF. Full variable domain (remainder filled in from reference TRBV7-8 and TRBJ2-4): GAGVSQSPRYKVAKRGQDVALRCDPISGHVSLFWYQQALGQGPEFLTYFQNEAQLDKSGLPSDRFFAERPEGSVSTLKIQRTQQEDSAVYLCASSLARSGAKNIQYFGAGTRLSVL.

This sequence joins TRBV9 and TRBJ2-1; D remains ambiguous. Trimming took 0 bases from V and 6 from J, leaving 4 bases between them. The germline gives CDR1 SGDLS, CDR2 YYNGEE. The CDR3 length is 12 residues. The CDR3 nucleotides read TGTGCCAGCAGCGTAGGTAGCAATGAGCAGTTCTTC. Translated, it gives CASSVGSNEQFF.

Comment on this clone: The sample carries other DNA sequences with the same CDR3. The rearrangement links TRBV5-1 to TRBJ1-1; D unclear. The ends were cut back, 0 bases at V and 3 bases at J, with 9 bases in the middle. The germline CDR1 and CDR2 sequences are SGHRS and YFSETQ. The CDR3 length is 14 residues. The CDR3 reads CASSLGGGYTEAFF. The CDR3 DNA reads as TGCGCCAGCAGCTTGGGTGGCGGCTACACTGAAGCTTTCTTT.

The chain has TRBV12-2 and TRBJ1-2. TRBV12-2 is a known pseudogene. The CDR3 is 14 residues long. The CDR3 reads CASRLESLSYGYTF. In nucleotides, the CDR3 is TGTGCAAGTCGCTTAGAGTCCCTTTCCTATGGCTACACCTTC.

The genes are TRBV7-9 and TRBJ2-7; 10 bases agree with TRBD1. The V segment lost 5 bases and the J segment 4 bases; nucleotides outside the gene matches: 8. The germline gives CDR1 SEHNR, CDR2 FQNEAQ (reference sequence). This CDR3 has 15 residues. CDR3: CASSPGQGVGYEQYF. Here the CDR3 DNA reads TGTGCCAGCAGCCCCGGACAGGGGGTTGGATACGAGCAGTACTTC. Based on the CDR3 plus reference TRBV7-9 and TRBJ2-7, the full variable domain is DTGVSQNPRHKITKRGQNVTFRCDPISEHNRLYWYRQTLGQGPEFLTYFQNEAQLEKSRLLSDRFSAERPKGSFSTLEIQRTEQGDSAMYLCASSPGQGVGYEQYFGPGTRLTVT.

CDR3 loop: CASSYVAKPGNEQFF. The CDR3 DNA reads TGTGCCAGCAGTTACGTCGCGAAGCCAGGTAATGAGCAGTTCTTC. The chain recombines TRBV6-6 with TRBJ2-1; D remains unclear. CDR1 is MNHNY and CDR2 is SVGAGI in the germline V gene (reference sequence). CDR3 length: 15 residues. The V and J ends lost 2 bases and 7 bases respectively, with 15 bases between them.